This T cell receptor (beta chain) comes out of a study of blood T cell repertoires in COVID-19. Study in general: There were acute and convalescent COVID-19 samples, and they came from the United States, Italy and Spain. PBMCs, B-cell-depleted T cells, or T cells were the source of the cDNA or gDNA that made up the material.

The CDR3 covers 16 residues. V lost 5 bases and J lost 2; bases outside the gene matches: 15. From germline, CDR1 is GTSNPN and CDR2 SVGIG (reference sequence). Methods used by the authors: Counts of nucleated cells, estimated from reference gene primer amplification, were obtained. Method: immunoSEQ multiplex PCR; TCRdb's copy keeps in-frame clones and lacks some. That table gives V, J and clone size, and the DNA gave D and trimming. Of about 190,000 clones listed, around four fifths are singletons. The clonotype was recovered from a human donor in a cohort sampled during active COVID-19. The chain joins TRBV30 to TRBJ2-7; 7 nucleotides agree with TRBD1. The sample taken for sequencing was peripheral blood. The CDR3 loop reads CAWRNTKTGVTYEQYF. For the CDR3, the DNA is TGTGCCTGGCGTAACACGAAAACAGGGGTGACCTACGAGCAGTACTTC. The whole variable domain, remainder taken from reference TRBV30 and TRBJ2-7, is SQTIHQWPATLVQPVGSPLSLECTVEGTSNPNLYWYRQAAGRGLQLLFYSVGIGQISSEVPQNLSASRPQDRQFILSSKKLLLSDSGFYLCAWRNTKTGVTYEQYFGPGTRLTVT.